A selection of T cell receptor beta chains follows, all from one sample in a study of blood T cell repertoires in COVID-19. The method was immunoSEQ multiplex PCR; TCRdb's version includes in-frame clones alone and lacks a portion of them. The sample consists of fewer than 95,000 clones, 75% to 95% of them appearing once. The specimen was peripheral blood. Receptors originate from a woman at least 80 years old with acute or convalescent COVID-19. Both conserved end residues are part of each CDR3. The D gene is left open where the match is weak. A clone size is listed for some rows: how often the clone was seen (once, few, many), or a class if it is expanded.

>TRBV19|TRBD1|TRBJ1-5|.
CASSIPGQGGNQPQHF
TGTGCCAGTAGTATTCCCGGACAGGGAGGCAATCAGCCCCAGCATTTT
>TRBV19|TRBD1|TRBJ2-2|.
CASWDRGNTGELFF
TGTGCCAGCTGGGACAGGGGGAACACCGGGGAGCTGTTTTTT
>TRBV7-3|.|TRBJ2-3|once
CASSSAKPGDTQYF
TGTGCCAGCAGCTCCGCAAAACCGGGGGATACGCAGTATTTT
>TRBV9|.|TRBJ1-6|.
CASSLGQIPNSPLHF
TGTGCCAGCAGCTTAGGACAAATTCCCAATTCACCCCTCCACTTT
>TRBV18|TRBD1|TRBJ1-6|.
CASSTMGGGGPSYNSPLHF
TGTGCCAGCTCAACAATGGGTGGAGGGGGCCCCTCCTATAATTCACCCCTCCACTTT
>TRBV14|TRBD2|TRBJ2-2|.
CASSWGGAGELFF
TGTGCCAGCAGCTGGGGGGGGGCCGGGGAGCTGTTTTTT
>TRBV7-2|.|TRBJ1-1|.
CASSRHPDFNTEAFF
TGTGCCAGCAGCCGTCATCCGGACTTCAACACTGAAGCTTTCTTT
>TRBV18|TRBD1|TRBJ1-5|.
CASSPPDRGQQPQHF
TGTGCCAGCTCACCACCCGACAGGGGGCAGCAGCCCCAGCATTTT
>TRBV18|.|TRBJ1-1|.
CASSPGEGEAFF
TGTGCCAGCTCACCTGGGGAGGGTGAAGCTTTCTTT
>TRBV2|.|TRBJ2-6|once
CASSEQGRLSGANVLTF
TGTGCCAGCAGTGAACAGGGCCGCCTCTCTGGGGCCAACGTCCTGACTTTC
>TRBV15|.|TRBJ2-3|.
CATSRDPLGSADTQYF
TGTGCCACCAGCAGAGATCCCCTGGGGAGCGCAGATACGCAGTATTTT
>TRBV6-4|.|TRBJ1-2|once
CASSDSGGSGYTF
TGTGCCAGCAGTGACTCCGGGGGGAGTGGCTACACCTTC
>TRBV6-1|.|TRBJ2-3|.
CASSEAWQVSTDTQYF
TGTGCCAGCAGTGAAGCGTGGCAGGTTAGCACAGATACGCAGTATTTT
>TRBV2|.|TRBJ1-1|.
CATQTGTQNTEAFF
TGTGCCACCCAGACCGGGACTCAGAACACTGAAGCTTTCTTT
>TRBV9|.|TRBJ2-2|.
CASSPVWGSKEGTGELFF
TGTGCCAGCAGCCCGGTTTGGGGCTCCAAGGAGGGCACCGGGGAGCTGTTTTTT
>TRBV6-5|.|TRBJ2-7|few
CASILGGTGDEQYF
TGTGCCAGCATCTTGGGAGGGACAGGTGACGAGCAGTACTTC
>TRBV7-9|TRBD1|TRBJ2-1|.
CASSSGQVDEQFF
TGTGCCAGCAGCTCGGGACAGGTGGATGAGCAGTTCTTC
>TRBV27|.|TRBJ1-6|.
CASSLLRGGLVDNSPLHF
TGTGCCAGCAGTTTACTCCGGGGGGGCCTGGTAGATAATTCACCCCTCCACTTT
>TRBV12-3/TRBV12-4|.|TRBJ1-2|.
CASSQGGYGYTF
TGTGCCAGCAGTCAGGGAGGCTATGGCTACACCTTC
>TRBV11-2|TRBD2|TRBJ2-1|.
CASSKRTRVERNEQFF
TGTGCCAGCAGCAAAAGGACTAGAGTGGAACGGAATGAGCAGTTCTTC
>TRBV28|.|TRBJ1-2|.
CASSWASKHGYTF
TGTGCCAGCAGTTGGGCGTCGAAGCATGGCTACACCTTC
>TRBV27|TRBD1|TRBJ1-2|.
CASSLSPGQGLGYTF
TGTGCCAGCAGTTTATCCCCGGGACAGGGGCTTGGCTACACCTTC
>TRBV3-1/TRBV3-2|.|TRBJ2-5|.
CASSQVGSQRETQYF
TGTGCCAGCAGCCAAGTCGGGTCCCAGAGGGAGACCCAGTACTTC
>TRBV5-1|TRBD1|TRBJ1-1|.
CASSFDDRGAFF
TGCGCCAGCAGCTTTGACGACAGGGGAGCTTTCTTT
>TRBV2|.|TRBJ2-5|.
CASSGLTRETQYF
TGTGCCAGCAGTGGGTTGACTAGGGAGACCCAGTACTTC
>TRBV7-9|TRBD1|TRBJ2-7|few
CASSFTGTGDYEQYF
TGTGCCAGCAGCTTTACCGGGACAGGGGACTACGAGCAGTACTTC
>TRBV2|TRBD1|TRBJ1-5|.
CASRDRGYSNQPQHF
TGTGCCAGCAGGGACAGGGGCTATAGCAATCAGCCCCAGCATTTT
>TRBV6-2/TRBV6-3|TRBD2|TRBJ2-1|.
CASSLRTSGGNYNEQFF
TGTGCCAGCAGTTTACGGACTAGCGGGGGCAACTACAATGAGCAGTTCTTC
>TRBV2|.|TRBJ2-3|.
CASSDGGRGDTQYF
TGTGCCAGCAGTGACGGCGGTCGAGGAGATACGCAGTATTTT
>TRBV2|.|TRBJ1-5|.
CASSEKRVQHF
TGTGCCAGCAGTGAGAAGAGGGTCCAGCATTTT